What follows is one TCR beta chain and its context. Its antigen is not known. This record belongs to a study of OX40 agonist ivuxolimab in advanced cancers. Method: immunoSEQ multiplex PCR; TCRdb's copy keeps in-frame clones and lacks some. Of about 79,000 clones listed, about 90% were seen once; the top ten hold about 0.3%. In germline, CDR1 is MNHEY, CDR2 SMNVEV (reference sequence). The CDR3 runs 14 residues. Trimming removed 2 bases at V and 2 bases at J, with 10 bases between. Study-level results: CD8+ T cells averaged more expanded clones than CD4+.

The starting material was CD4+ or CD8+ T cells sorted from blood, obtained in a trial of the OX40 agonist ivuxolimab. The source of this sequence is an adult with an advanced solid tumor such as melanoma, head and neck, liver or kidney cancer. The chain combines TRBV27 with TRBJ2-7; the D is unclear. The CDR3 DNA is TGTGCCAGCAGTTTAGGGTGGACGGCCTACGAGCAGTACTTC. Protein: CASSLGWTAYEQYF.